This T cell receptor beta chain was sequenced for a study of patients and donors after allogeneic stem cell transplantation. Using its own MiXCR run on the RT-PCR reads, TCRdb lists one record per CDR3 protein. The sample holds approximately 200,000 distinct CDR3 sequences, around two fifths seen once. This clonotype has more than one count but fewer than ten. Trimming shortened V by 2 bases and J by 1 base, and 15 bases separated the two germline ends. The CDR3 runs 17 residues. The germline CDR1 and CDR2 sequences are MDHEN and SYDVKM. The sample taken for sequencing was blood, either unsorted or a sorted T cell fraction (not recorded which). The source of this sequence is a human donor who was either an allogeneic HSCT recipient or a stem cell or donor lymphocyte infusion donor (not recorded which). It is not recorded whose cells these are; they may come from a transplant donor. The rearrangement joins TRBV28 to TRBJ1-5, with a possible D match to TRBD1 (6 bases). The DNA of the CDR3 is TGTGCCAGCAGTTTACTGTCCGGGGGCGAAAGCAATCAGCCCCAGCATTTT. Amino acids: CASSLLSGGESNQPQHF. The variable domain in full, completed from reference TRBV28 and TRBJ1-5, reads DVKVTQSSRYLVKRTGEKVFLECVQDMDHENMFWYRQDPGLGLRLIYFSYDVKMKEKGDIPEGYSVSREKKERFSLILESASTNQTSMYLCASSLLSGGESNQPQHFGDGTRLSIL.